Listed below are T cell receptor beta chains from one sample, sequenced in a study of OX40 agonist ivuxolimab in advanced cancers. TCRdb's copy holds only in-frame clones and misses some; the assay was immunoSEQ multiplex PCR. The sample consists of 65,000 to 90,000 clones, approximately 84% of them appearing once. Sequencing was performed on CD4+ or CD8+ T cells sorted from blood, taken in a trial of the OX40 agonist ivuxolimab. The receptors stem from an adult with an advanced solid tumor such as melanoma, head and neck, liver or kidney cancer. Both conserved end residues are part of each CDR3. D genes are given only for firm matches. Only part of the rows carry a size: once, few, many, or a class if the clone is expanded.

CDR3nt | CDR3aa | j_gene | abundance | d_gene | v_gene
TGTGCCAGCAGCTTAATTGCTGGGGCCAACGTCCTGACTTTC | CASSLIAGANVLTF | TRBJ2-6 | - | - | TRBV7-2
TGTGCCAGCAGCTCTCAAACGGATTCACCCCTCCACTTT | CASSSQTDSPLHF | TRBJ1-6 | - | - | TRBV7-2
TGTGCCAGCAGTGAAGGACCGGGGATGAAGACCCAGTACTTC | CASSEGPGMKTQYF | TRBJ2-5 | once | - | TRBV6-1
TGCAGTGCTAGAGGGACTTATGAGCAGTTCTTC | CSARGTYEQFF | TRBJ2-1 | - | - | TRBV20-1
TGTGCCAGCAGCTTACTGGGGGCAGGGACTGAAGCTTTCTTT | CASSLLGAGTEAFF | TRBJ1-1 | - | - | TRBV11-1
TGCGCCAGCAGTGAGCTGGTAGGGCCGACCGGCCTACACGGGGAGCTGTTTTTT | CASSELVGPTGLHGELFF | TRBJ2-2 | - | - | TRBV10-1
TGTGCCAGTAGTACCCTCTTAGGGGGGGTTTCGACCTATGGCTACACCTTC | CASSTLLGGVSTYGYTF | TRBJ1-2 | - | - | TRBV19
TGTGCCTGGAGTGACAGCTACGAGCAGTACTTC | CAWSDSYEQYF | TRBJ2-7 | - | - | TRBV30
TGTGCCTGGGGGGACAGTAGCTACGAGCAGTACTTC | CAWGDSSYEQYF | TRBJ2-7 | - | TRBD1 | TRBV30
TGCGCCAGCAGCTTGGGGGGAGTAGATACGCAGTATTTT | CASSLGGVDTQYF | TRBJ2-3 | - | - | TRBV5-1
TGTGCCAGCACCTCAGGGGGAGAAGGGGATCAGCCCCAGCATTTT | CASTSGGEGDQPQHF | TRBJ1-5 | - | TRBD1 | TRBV6-1
TGTGCCAGCAGCGTGGGAGCGGGGGCCCCTGATACGCAGTATTTT | CASSVGAGAPDTQYF | TRBJ2-3 | - | TRBD2 | TRBV5-4
TGTGCCAGCAGCTTCCGGACAGCCAGGGATTCACCCCTCCACTTT | CASSFRTARDSPLHF | TRBJ1-6 | - | - | TRBV27
TGTGCCAGCAGTTCCTGGAGGGGGGGTGGTCTGGAGCAGTACTTC | CASSSWRGGGLEQYF | TRBJ2-5 | once | - | TRBV7-9
TGTGCCAGCAGTTACTCTCGGTCCCCTCCTGGAAACACCATATATTTT | CASSYSRSPPGNTIYF | TRBJ1-3 | - | - | TRBV6-5
TGTGCCAGCAGTTACCAGGGAGGCACTGAAGCTTTCTTT | CASSYQGGTEAFF | TRBJ1-1 | - | - | TRBV6-5
TGTGCCAGCTCACCATACGGCAGGGATCGGGATACGCAGTATTTT | CASSPYGRDRDTQYF | TRBJ2-3 | - | - | TRBV18
TGCGCCAGCAGCCAAGATGGGGGTGGGATTTATGGCTACACCTTC | CASSQDGGGIYGYTF | TRBJ1-2 | - | - | TRBV4-3
TGCGCCAGCAGCCAAGAAAGGGAAAGGGTTGGATCACCCCTCCACTTT | CASSQERERVGSPLHF | TRBJ1-6 | few | - | TRBV4-3
TGTGCCAGTCGACGGATCTCTGGGGCCAACGTCCTGACTTTC | CASRRISGANVLTF | TRBJ2-6 | - | - | TRBV19
TGCGCCAGCAGCTTGGAGTTGTCTAGCGGGGGGAAAGAGACCCAGTACTTC | CASSLELSSGGKETQYF | TRBJ2-5 | once | TRBD2 | TRBV5-1
TGTGCCAGCCTTGGACAGGTCCTCTATGGCTACACCTTC | CASLGQVLYGYTF | TRBJ1-2 | few | TRBD1 | TRBV19
TGTGCCAGCAGCCTAAAAGGGGTCGAGGGTGGCTACACCTTC | CASSLKGVEGGYTF | TRBJ1-2 | - | - | TRBV7-2
TGTGCCAGCAGCACGGGTGAGGGGTCACCCCTCCACTTT | CASSTGEGSPLHF | TRBJ1-6 | - | - | TRBV11-2
TGTGCCAGCAGACAAGACAGGGACGGCGGCAATGAGCAGTTCTTC | CASRQDRDGGNEQFF | TRBJ2-1 | - | TRBD1 | TRBV7-9
TGCAGCGTTGAAAGGGGGCGGGGCGGGGAGCTGTTTTTT | CSVERGRGGELFF | TRBJ2-2 | - | - | TRBV29-1
TGTGCCAGCAGCCAGACAAAAAGCAATCAGCCCCAGCATTTT | CASSQTKSNQPQHF | TRBJ1-5 | - | - | TRBV2
TGTGCCAGCTCACCAGGGACAGGGGGTTTGAATGAGCAGTTCTTC | CASSPGTGGLNEQFF | TRBJ2-1 | - | TRBD1 | TRBV18
TGTGCCAGCAGCGTAGAAGGGACCTATAATTCACCCCTCCACTTT | CASSVEGTYNSPLHF | TRBJ1-6 | once | - | TRBV9
TGTGCCAGCAGCTCAGGACTAGGCTACGAGCAGTACTTC | CASSSGLGYEQYF | TRBJ2-7 | - | TRBD2 | TRBV7-3
TGTGCCAGCAGTTACAGGGACTATGGCTACACCTTC | CASSYRDYGYTF | TRBJ1-2 | - | - | TRBV28
TGTGCCAGCAGCGTAGTTACGGGGTCCACTGAAGCTTTCTTT | CASSVVTGSTEAFF | TRBJ1-1 | - | - | TRBV9
TGTGCCAGCAGTTACTCGATGGAGACGGGGACTGAAGCTTTCTTT | CASSYSMETGTEAFF | TRBJ1-1 | - | - | TRBV6-5
TGTGCCAGTAGTATAGGAGGTCAGGTTGGTCAGCCCCAGCATTTT | CASSIGGQVGQPQHF | TRBJ1-5 | - | - | TRBV19
TGTGCCAGCAGGCGCCCGGGACAGGGATCCGGGGCCAACGTCCTGACTTTC | CASRRPGQGSGANVLTF | TRBJ2-6 | - | TRBD1 | TRBV11-2
TGCGCCAGCAGCCAAGATCTCGGACAGCTGAATAATTCACCCCTCCACTTT | CASSQDLGQLNNSPLHF | TRBJ1-6 | - | - | TRBV4-3
TGTGCCACGACACTCATTCAGATTACCTATGGCTACACCTTC | CATTLIQITYGYTF | TRBJ1-2 | - | - | TRBV7-9
TGTGCCAGCAGCTCAAGACCCGGGACATCCAAAAACATTCAGTACTTC | CASSSRPGTSKNIQYF | TRBJ2-4 | - | - | TRBV7-7
TGTGCCAGCAGTGTCAACGGGGGAATGAGCGTCGAGCAGTACTTC | CASSVNGGMSVEQYF | TRBJ2-7 | few | - | TRBV6-1
TGTGCCAGCATGATTCGAGGTCAGCCCCAGCATTTT | CASMIRGQPQHF | TRBJ1-5 | - | - | TRBV28
TGCAGTGCTAGCGACGAGACCCAGTACTTC | CSASDETQYF | TRBJ2-5 | - | - | TRBV20-1
TGTGCCAGCAGCACAGGTTTGTGCACCGGGGAGCTGTTTTTT | CASSTGLCTGELFF | TRBJ2-2 | - | - | TRBV21-1
TGCGCCAGCAGCGCGGGGGATCAGGCGAGAGGGGAAAAACTGTTTTTT | CASSAGDQARGEKLFF | TRBJ1-4 | once | - | TRBV5-1
TGTGCCAGCAGCGTGGGTCTGCTCAATTCACCCCTCCACTTT | CASSVGLLNSPLHF | TRBJ1-6 | - | - | TRBV9
TGTGCCAGCAGCTTACAACCGCTGCCGAACACCGGGGAGCTGTTTTTT | CASSLQPLPNTGELFF | TRBJ2-2 | - | - | TRBV7-2
TGCGCCAGCAGAGGTACTCCTAGCACAGATACGCAGTATTTT | CASRGTPSTDTQYF | TRBJ2-3 | - | - | TRBV5-1
TGTGCCAGCACCCACCGAGGGGGTCCTGGAAACACCATATATTTT | CASTHRGGPGNTIYF | TRBJ1-3 | - | - | TRBV11-2